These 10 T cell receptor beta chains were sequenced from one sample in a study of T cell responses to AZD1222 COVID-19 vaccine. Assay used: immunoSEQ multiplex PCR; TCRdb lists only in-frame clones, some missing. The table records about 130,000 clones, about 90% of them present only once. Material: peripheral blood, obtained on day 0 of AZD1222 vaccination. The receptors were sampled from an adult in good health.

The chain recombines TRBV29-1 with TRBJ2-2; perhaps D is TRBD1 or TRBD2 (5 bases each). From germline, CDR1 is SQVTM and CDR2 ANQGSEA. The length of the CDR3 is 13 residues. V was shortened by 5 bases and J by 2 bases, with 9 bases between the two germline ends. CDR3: CSVRDGNTGELFF. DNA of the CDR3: TGCAGCGTTCGGGACGGAAACACCGGGGAGCTGTTTTTT.

The CDR3 loop is CASSIDSGLYTEAFF. The CDR3 DNA reads TGTGCCAGTAGTATAGACTCAGGGTTGTACACTGAAGCTTTCTTT. V gene TRBV19 combines with J gene TRBJ1-1; D perhaps matches TRBD1 (5 bases). The CDR3 has 15 residues. Germline-derived CDR1 and CDR2 are LNHDA and SQIVND (reference sequence). V was trimmed by 0 bases and J by 3 bases, leaving 11 bases between them.

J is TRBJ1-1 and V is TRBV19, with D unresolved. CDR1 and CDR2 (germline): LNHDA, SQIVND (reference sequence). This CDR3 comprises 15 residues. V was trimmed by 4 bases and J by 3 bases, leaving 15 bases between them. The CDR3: CASSSTGLEDTEAFF. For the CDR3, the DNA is TGTGCCAGTAGTAGTACCGGGCTGGAGGACACTGAAGCTTTCTTT.

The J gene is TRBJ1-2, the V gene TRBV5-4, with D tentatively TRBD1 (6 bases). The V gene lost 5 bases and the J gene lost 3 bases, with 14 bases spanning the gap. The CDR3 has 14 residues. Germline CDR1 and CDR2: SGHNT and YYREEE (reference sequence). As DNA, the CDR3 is TGTGCCAGCAGTACACCACAGGGTGACTATGGCTACACCTTC. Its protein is CASSTPQGDYGYTF.

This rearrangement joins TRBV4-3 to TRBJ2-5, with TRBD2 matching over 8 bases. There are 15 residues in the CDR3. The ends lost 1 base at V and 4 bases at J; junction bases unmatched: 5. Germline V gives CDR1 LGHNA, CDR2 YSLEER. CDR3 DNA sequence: TGCGCCAGCAGCCAAGTCTGGCTAGCGGGAGAGACCCAGTACTTC. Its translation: CASSQVWLAGETQYF.

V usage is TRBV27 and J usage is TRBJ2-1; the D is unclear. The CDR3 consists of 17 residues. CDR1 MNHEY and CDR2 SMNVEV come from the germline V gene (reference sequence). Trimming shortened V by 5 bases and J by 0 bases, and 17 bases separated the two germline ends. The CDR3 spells CASSHHWPLSSYNEQFF. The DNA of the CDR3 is TGTGCCAGCAGTCACCACTGGCCCCTGAGCTCCTACAATGAGCAGTTCTTC.

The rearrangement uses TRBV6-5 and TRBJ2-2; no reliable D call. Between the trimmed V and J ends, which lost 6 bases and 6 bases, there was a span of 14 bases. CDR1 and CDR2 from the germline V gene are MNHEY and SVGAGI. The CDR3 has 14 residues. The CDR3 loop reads CASRGPLGPGELFF. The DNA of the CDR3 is TGTGCCAGCAGGGGTCCTCTGGGCCCCGGGGAGCTGTTTTTT.

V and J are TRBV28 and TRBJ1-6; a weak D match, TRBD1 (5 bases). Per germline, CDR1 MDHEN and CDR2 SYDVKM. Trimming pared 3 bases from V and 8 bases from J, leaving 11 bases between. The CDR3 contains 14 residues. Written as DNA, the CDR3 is TGTGCCAGCAGTTTTGTCGGGGGGGATTCACCCCTCCACTTT. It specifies CASSFVGGDSPLHF.

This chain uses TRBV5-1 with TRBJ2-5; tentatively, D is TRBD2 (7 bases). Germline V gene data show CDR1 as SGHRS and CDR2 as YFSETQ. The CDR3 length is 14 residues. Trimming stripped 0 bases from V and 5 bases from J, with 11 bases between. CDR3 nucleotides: TGCGCCAGCAGCTTGGCGGGGGGCGGTGAGACCCAGTACTTC. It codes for CASSLAGGGETQYF.

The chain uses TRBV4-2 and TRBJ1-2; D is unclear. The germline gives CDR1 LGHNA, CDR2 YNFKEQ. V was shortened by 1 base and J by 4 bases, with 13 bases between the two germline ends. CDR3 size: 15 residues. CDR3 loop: CASSQGFSSVYGYTF. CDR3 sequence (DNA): TGTGCCAGCAGCCAAGGGTTTAGCAGTGTCTATGGCTACACCTTC.